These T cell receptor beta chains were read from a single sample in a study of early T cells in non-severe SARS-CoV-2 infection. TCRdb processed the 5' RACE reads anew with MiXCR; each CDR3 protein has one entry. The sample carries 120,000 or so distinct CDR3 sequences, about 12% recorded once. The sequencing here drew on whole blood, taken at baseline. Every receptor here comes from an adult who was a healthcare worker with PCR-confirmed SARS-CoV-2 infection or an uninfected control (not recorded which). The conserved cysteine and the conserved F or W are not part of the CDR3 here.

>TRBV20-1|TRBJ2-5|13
SARKDRGGGETQY
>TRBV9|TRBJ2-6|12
ASKKESGANVLT
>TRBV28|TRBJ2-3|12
ASSLGTSGSTQY
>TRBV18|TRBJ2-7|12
ASSPAAYYYEQY
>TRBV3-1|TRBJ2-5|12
ASSPDPARETQY
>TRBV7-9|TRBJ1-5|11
ASSSTAPGPQH
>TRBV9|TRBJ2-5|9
ASSATGTQY
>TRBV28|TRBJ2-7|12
ASSLTSGIVEQY
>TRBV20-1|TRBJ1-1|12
SASWGRGRTEAF
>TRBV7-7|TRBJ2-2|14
ASSLAQGLGTGELF
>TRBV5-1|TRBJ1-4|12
ASSRTGQQEKLF
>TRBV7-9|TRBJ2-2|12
ASSLRSDTGELF
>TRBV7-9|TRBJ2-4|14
ASSLAYDRGKNIQY
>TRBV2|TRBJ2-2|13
ASSGQGSGTGELF
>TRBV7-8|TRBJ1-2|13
ASSLGRTGTYGYT
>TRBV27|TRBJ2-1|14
ASSSPTSGPYNEQF
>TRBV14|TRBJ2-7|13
ASSRPGTGSHEQY
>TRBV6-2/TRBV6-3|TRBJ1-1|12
ASSGRAPGTEAF
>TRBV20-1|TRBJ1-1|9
SARDEEGAF
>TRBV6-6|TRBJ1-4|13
ASTLGPANNEKLF
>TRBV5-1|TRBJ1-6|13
ASSPGQGRNSPLH
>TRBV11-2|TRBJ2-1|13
ASSFRGPEYYEQF
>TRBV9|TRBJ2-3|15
ASSTRRGGGFTDTQY
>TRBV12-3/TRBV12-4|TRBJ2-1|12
ASMGGGSYNEQF
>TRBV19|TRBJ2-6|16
ASSIVAGTLSGANVLT
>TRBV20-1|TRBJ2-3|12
SARVAGQRDTQY
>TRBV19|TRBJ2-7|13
ASSDQGAPSYEQY